These 26 T cell receptor beta chains came from one sample sequenced in a study of CD8+ T cells in alopecia areata. RNA, once extracted, was reverse transcribed into cDNA for use as the sequencing template. The assay was immunoSEQ multiplex PCR, and TCRdb's table has in-frame clones only and misses some. The sample includes roughly 150,000 clones, around 57% seen only once; the top ten take 4.5% to 5%. Sequenced: CD4+ T cells sorted from blood. The receptor set was obtained from a human donor in good health.

The chain couples TRBV27 to TRBJ2-5; TRBD2 is a possible D gene (7 bases). The CDR3 sequence is 16 residues long. V lost 6 bases and J lost 1, with 18 bases in between. Germline V lookup: CDR1 MNHEY, CDR2 SMNVEV (reference sequence). CDR3 sequence reads: CASRVGGAQVQETQYF. The CDR3 DNA sequence: TGTGCCAGCAGGGTAGGGGGGGCGCAAGTCCAAGAGACCCAGTACTTC.

The chain couples TRBV11-1 to TRBJ2-7; weak D call: TRBD1 (5 bases). Trimming removed 5 bases from V and 2 bases from J, with 13 bases in between. This CDR3 is built from 14 residues. The V gene's germline CDR1 is SGHAT and CDR2 FQDESV (reference sequence). The CDR3 region has the DNA TGTGCCAGCAGCAGAACGACAGAGACCTACGAGCAGTACTTC. This sequence encodes CASSRTTETYEQYF.

The V call is TRBV29-1, the J call TRBJ1-2; D call uncertain. CDR3 length: 16 amino acids. Deletions cut 0 bases from V and 1 base from J, with 15 bases between. Germline V gene lookup returns CDR1 SQVTM and CDR2 ANQGSEA. CDR3 protein: CSVEDDPGRSNYGYTF. DNA of the CDR3: TGCAGCGTTGAAGATGACCCCGGCAGGAGTAACTATGGCTACACCTTC.

Regarding this clone: The junction does not match germline at one end; this may be a read error. This chain connects TRBV29-1 to TRBJ2-2; no clear D. This CDR3 is 13 amino acids long. Germline values: CDR1 SQVTM, CDR2 ANQGSEA. The CDR3, as DNA: TGCAGCGTAGGTGTTTCGAACGCCGGGGAGCTGTTTTTT. Translated: CSVGVSNAGELFF.

CDR3 nucleotide sequence: TGTGCCAGCAGCGCCAATCAAAATTCGCCTACCGGGGAGCTGTTTTTT. Its translation: CASSANQNSPTGELFF. The rearrangement links TRBV11-2 to TRBJ2-2; D is ambiguous. The length of the CDR3 is 16 residues. V lost 5 bases to trimming and J lost 5 bases, with 18 bases between them. Per the germline V gene, CDR1 is SGHAT and CDR2 is FQNNGV.

The chain recombines TRBV6-6 with TRBJ1-1; D is unresolved. Per the germline V gene, CDR1 is MNHNY and CDR2 is SVGAGI (reference sequence). V lost 7 bases and J 4 bases, leaving 10 bases between the germline ends. CDR3 size: 12 residues. CDR3 region: CASNDDTTEAFF. The DNA for the CDR3 is TGTGCCAGCAACGACGACACCACTGAAGCTTTCTTT.

This clone came up once. This sequence joins TRBV5-6 and TRBJ1-4; TRBD1 aligns across 10 bases. This CDR3 has 13 residues. V lost 4 bases to trimming and J lost 8 bases; unmatched junction nucleotides: 2. Germline CDR1 reads SGHDT; CDR2 reads YYEEEE. The CDR3 DNA follows: TGTGCCAGCAGCCTGACAGGGGGCGAAAAACTGTTTTTT. Encoded protein: CASSLTGGEKLFF.

This clone was observed a few times. The chain is built from TRBV29-1 and TRBJ2-3; the D is unclear. V lost 6 bases to trimming and J lost 1 base, with 8 bases between them. CDR3 length: 12 residues. Germline V CDR1 and CDR2: SQVTM, ANQGSEA. In nucleotides, the CDR3 is TGCAGCGTCCGCCCGGGCACAGATACGCAGTATTTT. Protein sequence: CSVRPGTDTQYF.

This clone occurred a few times. The rearrangement uses TRBV7-2 and TRBJ2-1; 12 positions agree with TRBD2. Unmatched junction bases numbered 6, after V lost 1 base and J lost 8 bases. There are 16 residues in the CDR3. CDR1 is SGHTA and CDR2 is FQGNSA in the germline V gene. Here the CDR3 DNA reads TGTGCCAGCAGCTTAGTGGCTAGCGGGAGGGGAGATGAGCAGTTCTTC. Protein product: CASSLVASGRGDEQFF.

V and J are TRBV30 and TRBJ2-5; D might be TRBD2 (5 bases). Trimming left V 4 bases short and J 3 bases short, with 6 bases between. Germline CDR1 reads GTSNPN; CDR2 reads SVGIG (reference sequence). The CDR3 is 11 amino acids. The CDR3 region has the DNA TGTGCCTGGAACGGGAAAGAGACCCAGTACTTC. Protein sequence: CAWNGKETQYF.

This clone appeared a few times. The rearrangement joins TRBV30 to TRBJ2-5, with TRBD1 identical over 9 bases. This CDR3 is 14 amino acids long. In germline, CDR1 is GTSNPN, CDR2 SVGIG (reference sequence). The J segment lost 2 bases and the V segment lost 5 bases, leaving 6 bases of the junction unmatched. Written as DNA, the CDR3 is TGTGCCTGGGCCGGGACAGGGTTACAAGAGACCCAGTACTTC. Its protein is CAWAGTGLQETQYF. Filled out from reference TRBV30 and TRBJ2-5, the complete variable domain reads SQTIHQWPATLVQPVGSPLSLECTVEGTSNPNLYWYRQAAGRGLQLLFYSVGIGQISSEVPQNLSASRPQDRQFILSSKKLLLSDSGFYLCAWAGTGLQETQYFGPGTRLLVL.

The sample holds a few counts of this clone. CDR3 nucleotide sequence: TGTGCCTGGAGTCGACCCACTGAAGCTTTCTTT. The encoded protein is CAWSRPTEAFF. J is TRBJ1-1 and V is TRBV30, with no clear D. V dropped 2 bases and J dropped 4 bases, with 5 bases sitting between them. The germline CDR1 and CDR2 sequences are GTSNPN and SVGIG (reference sequence). This CDR3 spans 11 amino acids. Supplemented by reference TRBV30 and TRBJ1-1, the full variable domain reads SQTIHQWPATLVQPVGSPLSLECTVEGTSNPNLYWYRQAAGRGLQLLFYSVGIGQISSEVPQNLSASRPQDRQFILSSKKLLLSDSGFYLCAWSRPTEAFFGQGTRLTVV.

The chain combines TRBV4-2 with TRBJ2-3; D may be TRBD2 (5 bases). Germline assignment: CDR1 LGHNA and CDR2 YNFKEQ. This CDR3 spans 17 amino acids. With 0 bases removed from V and 0 bases from J, the gap between germline ends came to 13 bases. The CDR3 DNA reads TGTGCCAGCAGCCAAGATACCCTAGCTGCTAGCACAGATACGCAGTATTTT. Translated: CASSQDTLAASTDTQYF.

This clone was seen more than once but under ten times. V is TRBV30 and J is TRBJ1-5; maybe TRBD1 (6 bases). The V gene's germline CDR1 is GTSNPN and CDR2 SVGIG (reference sequence). V was clipped by 3 bases and J by 5 bases, with 17 bases between them. There are 15 residues in the CDR3. CDR3 region: CAWSRTAGLYQPQHF. The CDR3 DNA is TGTGCCTGGAGCCGGACAGCGGGGCTTTATCAGCCCCAGCATTTT. Full variable domain (missing parts from reference TRBV30 and TRBJ1-5): SQTIHQWPATLVQPVGSPLSLECTVEGTSNPNLYWYRQAAGRGLQLLFYSVGIGQISSEVPQNLSASRPQDRQFILSSKKLLLSDSGFYLCAWSRTAGLYQPQHFGDGTRLSIL.

About this clone itself: The sample carries other DNA sequences with the same CDR3. This sequence joins TRBV25-1 and TRBJ1-5, with a tentative D call TRBD1 (6 bases). V was clipped by 5 bases and J by 0 bases, with 8 bases between them. The CDR3 is 14 amino acids. Germline V gene sequence: CDR1 MGHDK, CDR2 SYGVNS. The CDR3 reads CASSQGFSNQPQHF. CDR3 coding DNA: TGTGCCAGCAGTCAGGGGTTTAGCAATCAGCCCCAGCATTTT.

CDR3 protein: CAFGTDYNEQFF. The CDR3 DNA sequence: TGTGCCTTCGGGACAGACTACAATGAGCAGTTCTTC. The chain recombines TRBV30 with TRBJ2-1; 7 nucleotides align to TRBD1. This CDR3 comprises 12 residues. Germline V gene data show CDR1 as GTSNPN and CDR2 as SVGIG (reference sequence). With 7 bases clipped from V and 3 bases from J, the junction kept 3 bases outside the gene matches.

This clone was counted between two and nine times. This chain joins TRBV10-3 and TRBJ2-5; TRBD2 matches at 11 bases. Germline values: CDR1 ENHRY, CDR2 SYGVKD. Trimming removed 6 bases from V and 4 bases from J; junction bases left unmatched: 13. The CDR3 consists of 17 residues. The CDR3 DNA follows: TGTGCCATCAGCCATTCCAGTCTAGCGGGAGGAAGAGAGACCCAGTACTTC. It specifies CAISHSSLAGGRETQYF.

This clone was observed a single time. The V call is TRBV28, the J call TRBJ2-5, with D unclear. CDR1 is MDHEN and CDR2 is SYDVKM in the germline V gene. The V end lost 6 bases, the J end lost 5 bases, and 13 bases lay between the germline ends. The CDR3 totals 13 residues. CDR3 sequence (DNA): TGTGCCAGCAGAGCCGGACCAGCCGAGACCCAGTACTTC. Encoded protein: CASRAGPAETQYF. Supplemented by reference TRBV28 and TRBJ2-5, the full variable domain reads DVKVTQSSRYLVKRTGEKVFLECVQDMDHENMFWYRQDPGLGLRLIYFSYDVKMKEKGDIPEGYSVSREKKERFSLILESASTNQTSMYLCASRAGPAETQYFGPGTRLLVL.

Turning to this clone: The junction differs from germline at one of its ends, possibly a read error. The rearrangement uses TRBV5-4 and TRBJ2-7; TRBD2 agrees at 8 bases. Germline-derived CDR1 and CDR2 are SGHNT and YYREEE (reference sequence). CDR3 length equals 12 residues. Here the CDR3 reads CARSFGGGEQYF. The CDR3 DNA reads as TGCGCCCGCAGCTTCGGGGGGGGCGAGCAGTACTTC.

This clone was seen a handful of times. V usage is TRBV7-2 and J usage is TRBJ2-1, with a tentative D call TRBD2 (5 bases). CDR1 is SGHTA and CDR2 is FQGNSA in the germline V gene. The germline V and J ends were trimmed by 0 bases and 5 bases, with 11 bases remaining between them. The CDR3 loop spans 15 amino acids. The CDR3: CASSLAGMLNNEQFF. Written as DNA, the CDR3 is TGTGCCAGCAGCTTAGCCGGGATGTTGAACAATGAGCAGTTCTTC.

The sample holds a few counts of this clone. The J gene is TRBJ2-5, the V gene TRBV7-9; D gene uncertain. The CDR3 runs 14 residues. The V end was cut by 6 bases, the J end by 5 bases, with 16 bases between. The V gene's germline CDR1 is SEHNR and CDR2 FQNEAQ (reference sequence). The CDR3 DNA sequence: TGTGCCAGCAGACAAAACACGGTTTGGGAGACCCAGTACTTC. It codes for CASRQNTVWETQYF.

This clone has just a few counts. This chain joins TRBV6-5 and TRBJ2-7, with D possibly being TRBD1 (6 bases). This CDR3 contains 11 residues. Trimming removed 6 bases from V and 6 bases from J, with 9 bases in between. CDR1 and CDR2 (germline): MNHEY, SVGAGI. The CDR3 loop reads CASSTGFEQYF. CDR3 nucleotides: TGTGCCAGCAGCACAGGGTTCGAGCAGTACTTC.

V is TRBV5-6 and J is TRBJ2-3; D possibly corresponds to TRBD2 (5 bases). V shed 3 bases and J shed 6 bases, with 8 bases lying between them. Germline CDR1 and CDR2: SGHDT and YYEEEE. This CDR3 comprises 12 residues. The DNA of the CDR3 is TGTGCCAGCAGCTCTCTAGCCGATACGCAGTATTTT. This sequence encodes CASSSLADTQYF.

This clone was recorded a few times. The chain is built from TRBV29-1 and TRBJ1-5; D remains ambiguous. V gave up 7 bases and J gave up 1 base, with 14 bases separating them. Germline CDR1 and CDR2: SQVTM and ANQGSEA. The CDR3 spans 14 residues. The CDR3 DNA is TGCAGCGCCAAGGACCCCGGAAGCAATCAGCCCCAGCATTTT. It specifies CSAKDPGSNQPQHF.

The chain is built from TRBV29-1 and TRBJ2-6; TRBD2 matches at 7 bases. The CDR3 is made up of 16 amino acids. Germline lookup yields CDR1 SQVTM and CDR2 ANQGSEA. V shed 6 bases and J 1 base; nucleotides not matched to a gene: 9. CDR3 sequence reads: CSVQGRDGSGANVLTF. In DNA form, the CDR3 reads TGCAGCGTCCAAGGGAGGGATGGGTCTGGGGCCAACGTCCTGACTTTC.

The chain uses TRBV7-2 and TRBJ2-7; 8 bases are a match to TRBD1. V lost 5 bases to trimming and J lost 5 bases; unmatched junction nucleotides: 8. The germline CDR1 and CDR2 sequences are SGHTA and FQGNSA. The CDR3 has 14 amino acids. The CDR3 DNA reads as TGTGCCAGCAGCCCACGGACAGGGAAGGACGAGCAGTACTTC. It codes for CASSPRTGKDEQYF.